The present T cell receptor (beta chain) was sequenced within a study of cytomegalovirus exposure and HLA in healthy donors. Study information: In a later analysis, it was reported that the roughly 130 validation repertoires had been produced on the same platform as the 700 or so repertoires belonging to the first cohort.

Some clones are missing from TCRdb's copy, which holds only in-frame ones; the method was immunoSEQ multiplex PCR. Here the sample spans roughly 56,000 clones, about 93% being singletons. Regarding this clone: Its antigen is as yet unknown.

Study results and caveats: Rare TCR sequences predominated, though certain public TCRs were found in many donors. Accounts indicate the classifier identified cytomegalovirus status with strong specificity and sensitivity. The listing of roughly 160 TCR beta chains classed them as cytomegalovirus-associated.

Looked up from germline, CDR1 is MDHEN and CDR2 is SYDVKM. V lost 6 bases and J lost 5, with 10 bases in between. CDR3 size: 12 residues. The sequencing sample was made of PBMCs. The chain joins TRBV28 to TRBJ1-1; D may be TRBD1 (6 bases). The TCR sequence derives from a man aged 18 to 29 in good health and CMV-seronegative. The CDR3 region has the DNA TGTGCCAGCAGCCGAGGGGGAACTGAAGCTTTCTTT. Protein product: CASSRGGTEAFF.